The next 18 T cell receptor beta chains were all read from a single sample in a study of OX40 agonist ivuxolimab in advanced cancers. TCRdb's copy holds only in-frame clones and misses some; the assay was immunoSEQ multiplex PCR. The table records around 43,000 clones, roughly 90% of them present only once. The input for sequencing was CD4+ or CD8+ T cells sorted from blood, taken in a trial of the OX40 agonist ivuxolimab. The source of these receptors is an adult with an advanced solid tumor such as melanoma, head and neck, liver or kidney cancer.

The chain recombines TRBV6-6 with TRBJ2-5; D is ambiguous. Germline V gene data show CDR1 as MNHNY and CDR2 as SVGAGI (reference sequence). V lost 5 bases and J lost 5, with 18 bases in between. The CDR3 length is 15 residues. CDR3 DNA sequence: TGTGCCAGCAGTCAGATGCCGGGCCACGGGGAGACCCAGTACTTC. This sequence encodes CASSQMPGHGETQYF.

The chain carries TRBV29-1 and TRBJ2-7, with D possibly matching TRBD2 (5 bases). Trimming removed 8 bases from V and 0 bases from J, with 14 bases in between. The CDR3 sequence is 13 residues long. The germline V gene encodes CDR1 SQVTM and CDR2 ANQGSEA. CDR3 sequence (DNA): TGCAGCACGTTACTAGACGGCTCCTACGAGCAGTACTTC. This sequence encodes CSTLLDGSYEQYF.

CDR3 nucleotides: TGTGCCAGCAGTCGACCTTCCGGGGGCGCGAGGTACGAGCAGTACTTC. This encodes CASSRPSGGARYEQYF. The chain couples TRBV27 to TRBJ2-7, with D perhaps being TRBD1 or TRBD2 (6 bases each). Per the germline V gene, CDR1 is MNHEY and CDR2 is SMNVEV (reference sequence). This CDR3 comprises 16 residues. The V gene lost 5 bases and the J gene lost 4 bases, with 21 bases spanning the gap.

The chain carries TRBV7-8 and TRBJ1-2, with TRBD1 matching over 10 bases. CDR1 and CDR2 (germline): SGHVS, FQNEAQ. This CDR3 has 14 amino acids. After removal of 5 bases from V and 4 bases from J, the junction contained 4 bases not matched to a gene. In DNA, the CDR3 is TGTGCCAGCAGCAACGGACAGGGGGTCTATGGCTACACCTTC. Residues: CASSNGQGVYGYTF.

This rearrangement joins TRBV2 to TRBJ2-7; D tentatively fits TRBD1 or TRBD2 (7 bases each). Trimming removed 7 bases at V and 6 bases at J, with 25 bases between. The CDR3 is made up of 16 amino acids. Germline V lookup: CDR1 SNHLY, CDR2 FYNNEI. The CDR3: CASTGRGGTDTGEQYF. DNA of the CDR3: TGTGCCAGCACCGGCAGGGGGGGGACAGATACGGGCGAGCAGTACTTC. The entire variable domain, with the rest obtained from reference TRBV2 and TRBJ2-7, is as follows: EPEVTQTPSHQVTQMGQEVILRCVPISNHLYFYWYRQILGQKVEFLVSFYNNEISEKSEIFDDQFSVERPDGSNFTLKIRSTKLEDSAMYFCASTGRGGTDTGEQYFGPGTRLTVT.

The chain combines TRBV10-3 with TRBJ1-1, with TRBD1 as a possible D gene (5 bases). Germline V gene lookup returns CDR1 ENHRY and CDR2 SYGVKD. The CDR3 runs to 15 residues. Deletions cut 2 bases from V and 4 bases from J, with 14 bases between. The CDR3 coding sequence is TGTGCCATCAGTGAGCCCCGGGGGGGGGTCACTGAAGCTTTCTTT. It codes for CAISEPRGGVTEAFF.

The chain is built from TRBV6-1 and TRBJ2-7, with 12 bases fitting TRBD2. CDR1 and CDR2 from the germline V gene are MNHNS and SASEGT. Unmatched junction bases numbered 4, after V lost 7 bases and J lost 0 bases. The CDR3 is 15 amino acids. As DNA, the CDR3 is TGTGCCAGCAAACTAGCGGGGGGTAGCTCCTACGAGCAGTACTTC. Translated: CASKLAGGSSYEQYF.

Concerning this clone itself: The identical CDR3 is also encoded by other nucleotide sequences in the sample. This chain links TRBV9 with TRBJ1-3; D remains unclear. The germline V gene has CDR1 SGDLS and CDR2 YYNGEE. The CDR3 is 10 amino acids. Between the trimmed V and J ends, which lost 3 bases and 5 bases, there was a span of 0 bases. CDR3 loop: CASSGNTIYF. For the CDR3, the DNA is TGTGCCAGCAGCGGAAACACCATATATTTT.

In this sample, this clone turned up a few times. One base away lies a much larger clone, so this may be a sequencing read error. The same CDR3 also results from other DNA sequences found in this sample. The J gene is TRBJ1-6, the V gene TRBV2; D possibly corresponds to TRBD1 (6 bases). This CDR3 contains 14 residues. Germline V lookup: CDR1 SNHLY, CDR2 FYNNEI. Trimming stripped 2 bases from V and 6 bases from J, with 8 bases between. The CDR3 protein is CASSETGPNSPLHF. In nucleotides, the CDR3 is TGTGCCAGCAGTGAAACAGGGCCTAATTCACCCCTCCACTTT.

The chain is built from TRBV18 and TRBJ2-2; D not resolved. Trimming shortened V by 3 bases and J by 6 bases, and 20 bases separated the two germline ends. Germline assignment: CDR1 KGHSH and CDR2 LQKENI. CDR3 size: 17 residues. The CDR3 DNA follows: TGTGCCAGCTCACCCCCCGGCTCAGTCTCCTTTGCCGGGGAGCTGTTTTTT. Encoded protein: CASSPPGSVSFAGELFF.

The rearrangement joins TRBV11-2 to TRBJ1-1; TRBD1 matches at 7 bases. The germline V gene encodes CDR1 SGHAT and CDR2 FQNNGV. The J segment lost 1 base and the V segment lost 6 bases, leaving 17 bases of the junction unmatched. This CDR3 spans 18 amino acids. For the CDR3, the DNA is TGTGCCAGCAGTACCCAGGGGGGGACGCGTCTTAGGAACACTGAAGCTTTCTTT. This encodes CASSTQGGTRLRNTEAFF.

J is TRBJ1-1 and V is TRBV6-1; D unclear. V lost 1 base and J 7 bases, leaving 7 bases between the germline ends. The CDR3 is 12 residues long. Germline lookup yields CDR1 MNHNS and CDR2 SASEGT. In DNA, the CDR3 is TGTGCCAGCAGTGAAGGGGCCTTTGAAGCTTTCTTT. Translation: CASSEGAFEAFF.

As DNA, the CDR3 is TGTGCCAGCAGCTCCGGGACTAGCAGAGGTGAGCAGTTCTTC. It codes for CASSSGTSRGEQFF. The chain carries TRBV5-8 and TRBJ2-1; 9 nucleotides match TRBD2. Looked up from germline, CDR1 is SGHTS and CDR2 is YDEGEE. Unmatched junction bases numbered 7, after V lost 3 bases and J lost 9 bases. This CDR3 is built from 14 residues. Filled out from reference TRBV5-8 and TRBJ2-1, the complete variable domain reads EAGVTQSPTHLIKTRGQQATLRCSPISGHTSVYWYQQALGLGLQFLLWYDEGEERNRGNFPPRFSGRQFPNYSSELNVNALELEDSALYLCASSSGTSRGEQFFGPGTRLTVL.

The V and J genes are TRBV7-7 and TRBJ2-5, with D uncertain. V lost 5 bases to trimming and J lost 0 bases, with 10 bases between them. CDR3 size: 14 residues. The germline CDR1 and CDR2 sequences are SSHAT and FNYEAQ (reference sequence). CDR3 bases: TGTGCCAGCAGCCCTTCTAGGTACCAAGAGACCCAGTACTTC. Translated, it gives CASSPSRYQETQYF.

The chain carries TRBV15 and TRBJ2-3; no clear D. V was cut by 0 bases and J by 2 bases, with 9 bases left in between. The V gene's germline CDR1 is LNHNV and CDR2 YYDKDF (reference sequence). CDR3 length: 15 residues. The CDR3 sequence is CATSRDRSSTDTQYF. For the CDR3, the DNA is TGTGCCACCAGCAGAGATCGTAGTTCCACAGATACGCAGTATTTT.

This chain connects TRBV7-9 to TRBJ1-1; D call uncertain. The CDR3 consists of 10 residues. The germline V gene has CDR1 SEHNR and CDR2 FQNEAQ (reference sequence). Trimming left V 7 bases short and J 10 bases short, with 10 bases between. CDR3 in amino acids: CASTPGVAFF. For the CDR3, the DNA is TGTGCCAGCACCCCCGGAGTAGCTTTCTTT.

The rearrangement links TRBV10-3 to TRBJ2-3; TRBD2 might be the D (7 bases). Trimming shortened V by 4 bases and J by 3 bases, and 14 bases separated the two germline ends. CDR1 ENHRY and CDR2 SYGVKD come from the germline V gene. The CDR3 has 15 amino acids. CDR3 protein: CAISVGGGGTDTQYF. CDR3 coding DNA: TGTGCCATCAGTGTTGGAGGGGGGGGAACAGATACGCAGTATTTT.

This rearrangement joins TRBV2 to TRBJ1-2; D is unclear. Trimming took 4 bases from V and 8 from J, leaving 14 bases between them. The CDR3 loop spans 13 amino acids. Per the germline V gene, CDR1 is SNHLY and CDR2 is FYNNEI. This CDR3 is CASSGVPTRGYTF. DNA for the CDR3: TGTGCCAGCAGTGGGGTCCCCACGAGAGGCTACACCTTC.